This T cell receptor beta chain was observed in a study of blood T cell repertoires in COVID-19. Overall study context: Specimens from acute and convalescent COVID-19 originated in the United States, Italy and Spain.

Produced via immunoSEQ multiplex PCR; TCRdb's table is partial and in-frame only. The sample lists about 200,000 clones, about nine tenths occurring once. The CDR3 is 15 amino acids. Germline CDR1 reads SGHRS; CDR2 reads YFSETQ. V lost 0 bases and J 2 bases, leaving 6 bases between the germline ends. The receptor was derived from a man aged 35-49 years with acute or convalescent COVID-19. The gene calls are TRBV5-1 and TRBJ1-6, with D unresolved. Sequences were obtained from peripheral blood. As DNA, the CDR3 is TGCGCCAGCAGCTTGGAGCCGGCCTATAATTCACCCCTCCACTTT. Translated: CASSLEPAYNSPLHF. The full variable domain, with the rest looked up from reference TRBV5-1 and TRBJ1-6, is KAGVTQTPRYLIKTRGQQVTLSCSPISGHRSVSWYQQTPGQGLQFLFEYFSETQRNKGNFPGRFSGRQFSNSRSEMNVSTLELGDSALYLCASSLEPAYNSPLHFGNGTRLTVT.